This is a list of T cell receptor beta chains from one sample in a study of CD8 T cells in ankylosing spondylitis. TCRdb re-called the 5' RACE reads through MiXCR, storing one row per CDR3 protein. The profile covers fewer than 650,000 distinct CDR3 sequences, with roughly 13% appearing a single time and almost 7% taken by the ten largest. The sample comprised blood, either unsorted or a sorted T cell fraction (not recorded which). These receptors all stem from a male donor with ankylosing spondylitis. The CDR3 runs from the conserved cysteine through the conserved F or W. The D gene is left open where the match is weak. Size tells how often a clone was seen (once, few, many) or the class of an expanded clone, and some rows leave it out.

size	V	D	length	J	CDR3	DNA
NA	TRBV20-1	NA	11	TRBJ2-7	CSASPGYEQYF	TGCAGTGCTAGTCCCGGCTACGAGCAGTACTTC
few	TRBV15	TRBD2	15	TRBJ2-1	CATSRDPGGGNEQFF	TGTGCCACCAGCAGAGATCCGGGGGGAGGGAATGAGCAGTTCTTC
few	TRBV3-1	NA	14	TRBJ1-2	CASSQGRANYGYTF	TGTGCCAGCAGCCAAGGCAGGGCGAACTATGGCTACACCTTC
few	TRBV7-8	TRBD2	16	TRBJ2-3	CASSLVTSGNTDTQYF	TGTGCCAGCAGCTTAGTAACTAGCGGGAATACAGATACGCAGTATTTT
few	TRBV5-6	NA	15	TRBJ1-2	CASSFRQGHVYGYTF	TGTGCCAGCAGCTTCCGGCAGGGGCACGTCTATGGCTACACCTTC
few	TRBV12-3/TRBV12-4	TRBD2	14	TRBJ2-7	CASKPGLATYEQYF	TGTGCCAGCAAGCCGGGACTAGCGACCTACGAGCAGTACTTC
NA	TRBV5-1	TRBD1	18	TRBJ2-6	CASRRMTGANSGANVLTF	TGCGCCAGCAGGCGAATGACAGGGGCGAACTCTGGGGCCAACGTCCTGACTTTC
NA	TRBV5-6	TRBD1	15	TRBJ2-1	CASRAGTGYYNEQFF	TGTGCCAGCAGGGCCGGGACAGGGTACTACAATGAGCAGTTCTTC
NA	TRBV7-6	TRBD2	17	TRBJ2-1	CASSSELAGTNNNEQFF	TGTGCCAGCAGCTCAGAACTAGCGGGGACAAATAACAATGAGCAGTTCTTC
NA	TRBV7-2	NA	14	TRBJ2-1	CASSLQAVDNEQFF	TGTGCCAGCAGCTTACAAGCAGTAGACAATGAGCAGTTCTTC
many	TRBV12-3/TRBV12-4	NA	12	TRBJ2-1	CASSSGYYEQFF	TGTGCCAGCAGCAGTGGGTACTATGAGCAGTTCTTC
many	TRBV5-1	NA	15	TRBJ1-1	CASSLAGHFNTEAFF	TGCGCCAGCAGCTTGGCCGGACATTTTAACACTGAAGCTTTCTTT
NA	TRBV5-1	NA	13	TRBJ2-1	CASRRDDNNEQFF	TGCGCCAGCAGGAGGGACGACAACAATGAGCAGTTCTTC
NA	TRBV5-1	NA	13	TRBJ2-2	CASSATLSGELFF	TGCGCCAGCAGCGCGACCCTTTCCGGGGAGCTGTTTTTT
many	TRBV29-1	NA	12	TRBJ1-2	CSVGGSNYGYTF	TGCAGCGTCGGAGGGAGTAACTATGGCTACACCTTC
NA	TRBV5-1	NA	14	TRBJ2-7	CASSLGSWNYEQYF	TGCGCCAGCAGCTTGGGATCATGGAACTACGAGCAGTACTTC
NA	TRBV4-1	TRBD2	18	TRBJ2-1	CASSFSFEGLAGGSEQFF	TGCGCCAGCAGCTTCAGCTTTGAAGGGCTAGCGGGAGGTAGTGAGCAGTTCTTC
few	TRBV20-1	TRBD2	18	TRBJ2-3	CSARSPGLAGGHTDTQYF	TGCAGTGCTAGGTCTCCGGGACTAGCGGGAGGACACACAGATACGCAGTATTTT
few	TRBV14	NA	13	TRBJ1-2	CASSQAGRRGYTF	TGTGCCAGCAGCCAAGCGGGGCGTCGGGGCTACACCTTC
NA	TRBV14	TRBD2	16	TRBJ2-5	CASSHEGLAVGETQYF	TGTGCCAGCAGCCATGAGGGGCTAGCGGTTGGGGAGACCCAGTACTTC
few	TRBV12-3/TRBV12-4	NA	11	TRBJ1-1	CASTLNTEAFF	TGTGCCAGCACCCTAAACACTGAAGCTTTCTTT
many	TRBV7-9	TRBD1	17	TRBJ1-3	CASSPRQGTNSGNTIYF	TGTGCCAGCAGCCCCCGACAGGGTACAAACTCTGGAAACACCATATATTTT
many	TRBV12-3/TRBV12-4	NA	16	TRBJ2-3	CASSLASGVGLGTQYF	TGTGCCAGCAGTTTAGCGTCCGGGGTAGGGCTCGGTACGCAGTATTTT
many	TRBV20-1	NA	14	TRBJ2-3	CSAPLEVATDTQYF	TGCAGTGCCCCCTTAGAGGTAGCAACCGATACGCAGTATTTT
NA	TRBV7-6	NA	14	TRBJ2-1	CASTPGGYHNEQFF	TGTGCCAGCACCCCGGGCGGGTACCACAATGAGCAGTTCTTC
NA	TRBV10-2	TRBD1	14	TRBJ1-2	CASSNDRGAYGYTF	TGCGCCAGCAGTAATGACAGGGGGGCCTATGGCTACACCTTC
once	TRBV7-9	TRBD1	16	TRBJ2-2	CASSVPGQGLVGELFF	TGTGCCAGCAGCGTACCGGGACAGGGGTTGGTCGGGGAGCTGTTTTTT
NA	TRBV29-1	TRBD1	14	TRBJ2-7	CSARDRAPSYEQYF	TGCAGCGCGAGGGACAGGGCTCCCTCCTACGAGCAGTACTTC
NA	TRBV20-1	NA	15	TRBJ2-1	CSATFRPGLRDEQFF	TGCAGTGCCACATTCCGGCCAGGCCTCAGGGATGAGCAGTTCTTC
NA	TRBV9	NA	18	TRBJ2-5	CASSPRTGHAIRKETQYF	TGTGCCAGCAGCCCCCGCACGGGACACGCCATCAGAAAAGAGACCCAGTACTTC
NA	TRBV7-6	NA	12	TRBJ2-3	CASGLAGDTQYF	TGTGCCAGCGGCCTCGCGGGAGATACGCAGTATTTT
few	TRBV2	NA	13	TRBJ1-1	CASNIQERTEAFF	TGTGCCAGCAATATTCAGGAAAGAACTGAAGCTTTCTTT
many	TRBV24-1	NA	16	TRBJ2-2	CATSDSRQGRSGELFF	TGTGCCACCAGTGATTCCCGCCAGGGGAGGTCCGGGGAGCTGTTTTTT
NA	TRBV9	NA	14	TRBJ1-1	CASSPRGGHAEAFF	TGTGCCAGCAGCCCCCGTGGGGGGCATGCTGAAGCTTTCTTT
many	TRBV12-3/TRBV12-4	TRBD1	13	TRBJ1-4	CASSFGQAEKLFF	TGTGCCAGCAGTTTTGGACAGGCCGAAAAACTGTTTTTT
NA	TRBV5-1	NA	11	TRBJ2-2	CASGGFGELFF	TGCGCCAGCGGGGGCTTCGGGGAGCTGTTTTTT
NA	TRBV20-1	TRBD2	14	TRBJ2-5	CSAVGGDLQETQYF	TGCAGTGCTGTCGGGGGGGATCTCCAAGAGACCCAGTACTTC
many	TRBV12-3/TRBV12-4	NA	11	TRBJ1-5	CASSFNQPQHF	TGTGCCAGCAGTTTTAATCAGCCCCAGCATTTT
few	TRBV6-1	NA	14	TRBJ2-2	CASSESRLGGELFF	TGTGCCAGCAGTGAAAGTCGTTTGGGGGGGGAGCTGTTTTTT
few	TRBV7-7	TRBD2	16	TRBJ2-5	CASSFKREREEETQYF	TGTGCCAGCAGCTTCAAAAGAGAGCGGGAGGAAGAGACCCAGTACTTC
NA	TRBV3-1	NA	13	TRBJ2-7	CASSRAHTDEQYF	TGTGCCAGCAGCCGAGCCCACACTGACGAGCAGTACTTC
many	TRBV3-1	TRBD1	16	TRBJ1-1	CASSPLRGRVNTEAFF	TGTGCCAGCAGCCCCCTAAGGGGGCGAGTTAATACTGAAGCTTTCTTT
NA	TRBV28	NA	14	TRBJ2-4	CASSLRLAKNIQYF	TGTGCCAGCAGTTTGCGTCTAGCCAAAAACATTCAGTACTTC
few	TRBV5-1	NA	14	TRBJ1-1	CASSLMGHGTEAFF	TGCGCCAGCAGCTTGATGGGACATGGCACTGAAGCTTTCTTT
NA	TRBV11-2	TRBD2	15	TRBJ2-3	CASSSSGGRTDTQYF	TGTGCCAGCAGCTCTAGCGGGGGGAGGACAGATACGCAGTATTTT
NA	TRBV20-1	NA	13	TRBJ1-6	CSASEAYNSPLHF	TGCAGTGCTAGTGAAGCATATAATTCACCCCTCCACTTT
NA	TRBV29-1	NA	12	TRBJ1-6	CSVGEGSSPLHF	TGCAGCGTTGGAGAGGGTTCTTCACCCCTCCACTTT
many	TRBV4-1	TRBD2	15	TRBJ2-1	CASSQPTSGSAEQFF	TGCGCCAGCAGCCAACCAACTAGCGGGAGTGCTGAGCAGTTCTTC
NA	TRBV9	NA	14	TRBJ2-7	CASSVAGQSYEQYF	TGTGCCAGCAGCGTAGCCGGACAGTCCTACGAGCAGTACTTC
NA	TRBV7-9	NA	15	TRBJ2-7	CASSLGWDRSYEQYF	TGTGCCAGCAGCTTAGGATGGGACCGTTCCTACGAGCAGTACTTC
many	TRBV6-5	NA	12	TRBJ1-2	CASSSPDYGYTF	TGTGCCAGCAGCTCGCCGGACTATGGCTACACCTTC
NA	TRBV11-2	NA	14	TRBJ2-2	CASSTRRGSGELFF	TGTGCCAGCAGCACACGAAGGGGTTCCGGGGAGCTGTTTTTT
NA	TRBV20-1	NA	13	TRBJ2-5	CSASSAVGETQYF	TGCAGTGCGAGCAGCGCGGTGGGAGAGACCCAGTACTTC
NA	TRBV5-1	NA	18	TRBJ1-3	CASSLNKFAQGSGNTIYF	TGCGCCAGCAGCCTAAACAAATTCGCACAGGGATCTGGAAACACCATATATTTT